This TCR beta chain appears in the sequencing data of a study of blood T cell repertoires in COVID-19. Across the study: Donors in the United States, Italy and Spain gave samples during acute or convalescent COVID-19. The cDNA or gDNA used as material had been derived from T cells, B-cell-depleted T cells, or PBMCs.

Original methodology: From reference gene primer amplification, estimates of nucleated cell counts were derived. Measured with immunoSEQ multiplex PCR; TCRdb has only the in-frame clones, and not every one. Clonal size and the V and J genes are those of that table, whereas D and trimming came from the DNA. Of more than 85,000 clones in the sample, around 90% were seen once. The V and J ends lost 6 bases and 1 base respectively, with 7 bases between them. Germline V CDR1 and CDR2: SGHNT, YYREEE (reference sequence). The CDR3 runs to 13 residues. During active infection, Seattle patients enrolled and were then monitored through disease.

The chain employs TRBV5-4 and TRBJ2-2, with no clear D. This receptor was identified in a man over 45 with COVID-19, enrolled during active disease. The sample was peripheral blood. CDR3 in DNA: TGTGCCAGCACCGACAAGAACACCGGGGAGCTGTTTTTT. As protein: CASTDKNTGELFF. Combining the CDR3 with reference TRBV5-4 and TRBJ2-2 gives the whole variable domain ETGVTQSPTHLIKTRGQQVTLRCSSQSGHNTVSWYQQALGQGPQFIFQYYREEENGRGNFPPRFSGLQFPNYSSELNVNALELDDSALYLCASTDKNTGELFFGEGSRLTVL.